This record looks at one TCR beta chain sequence and its context. This sample was taken from a study of blood T cell repertoires in COVID-19. For the study at large: The analysed material was cDNA or gDNA that came from T cells, B-cell-depleted T cells, or PBMCs.

Authors' analysis steps: Reference gene primer amplification gave estimated nucleated cell counts. TCRdb's copy holds only in-frame clones and misses some; the assay was immunoSEQ multiplex PCR. V and J calls and clone size are copied from that table; D and trimming were computed from the DNA. The table has a few hundred thousand clones, around 87% seen once. The CDR3 consists of 16 residues. The ends lost 3 bases at V and 4 bases at J; junction bases unmatched: 6. Germline V gene lookup returns CDR1 SGDLS and CDR2 YYNGEE. The rearrangement uses TRBV9 and TRBJ1-6, with TRBD1 identical over 8 bases. This TCR was sampled from a woman aged 50 to 60 with acute or convalescent COVID-19. The sequencing input was peripheral blood. CDR3 protein: CASSAGQDWYNSPLHF. In DNA form, the CDR3 reads TGTGCCAGCAGCGCGGGACAGGATTGGTATAATTCACCCCTCCACTTT.